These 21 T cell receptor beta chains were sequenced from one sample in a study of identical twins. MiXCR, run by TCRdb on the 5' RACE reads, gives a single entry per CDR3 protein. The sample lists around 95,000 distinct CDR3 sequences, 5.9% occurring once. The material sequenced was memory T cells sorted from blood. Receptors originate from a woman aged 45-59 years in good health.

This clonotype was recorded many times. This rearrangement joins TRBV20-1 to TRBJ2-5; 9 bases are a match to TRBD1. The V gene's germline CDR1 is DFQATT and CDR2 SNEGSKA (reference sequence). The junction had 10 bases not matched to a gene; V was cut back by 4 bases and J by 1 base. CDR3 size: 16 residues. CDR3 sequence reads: CSATTSGQGTQETQYF. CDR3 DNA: TGCAGTGCTACTACCTCGGGACAGGGAACCCAAGAGACCCAGTACTTC.

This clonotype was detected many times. The CDR3 here is CSARQFGQGSSPLHF. The CDR3 bases are TGCAGTGCTAGACAGTTCGGACAGGGAAGTTCACCCCTCCACTTT. The genes are TRBV20-1 and TRBJ1-6; TRBD1 matches 8 bases. CDR1 and CDR2 from the germline V gene are DFQATT and SNEGSKA (reference sequence). J lost 9 bases, V lost 2 bases, and 9 bases had no gene match. The CDR3 covers 15 residues.

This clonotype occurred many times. The DNA of the CDR3 is TGTGCCACCAGTGCGTCGGGCACCGGGGAGCTGTTTTTT. Its translation: CATSASGTGELFF. The chain links TRBV24-1 to TRBJ2-2; no clear D. V shed 5 bases and J shed 4 bases, with 7 bases lying between them. Per germline, CDR1 KGHDR and CDR2 SFDVKD. This CDR3 has 13 residues.

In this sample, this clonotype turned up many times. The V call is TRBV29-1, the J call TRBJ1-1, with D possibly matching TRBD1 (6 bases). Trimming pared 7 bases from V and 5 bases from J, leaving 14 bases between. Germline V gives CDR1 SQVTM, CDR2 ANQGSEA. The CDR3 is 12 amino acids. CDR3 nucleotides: TGCAGCGCGACAGGTTCGGGAACTGAAGCTTTCTTT. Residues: CSATGSGTEAFF.

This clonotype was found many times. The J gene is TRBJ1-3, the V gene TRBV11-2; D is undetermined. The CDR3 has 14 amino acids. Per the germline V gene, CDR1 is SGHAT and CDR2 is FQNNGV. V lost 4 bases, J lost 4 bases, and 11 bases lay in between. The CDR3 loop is CASSSRLEGNTIYF. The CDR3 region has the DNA TGTGCCAGCAGCTCCCGGCTAGAAGGAAACACCATATATTTT.

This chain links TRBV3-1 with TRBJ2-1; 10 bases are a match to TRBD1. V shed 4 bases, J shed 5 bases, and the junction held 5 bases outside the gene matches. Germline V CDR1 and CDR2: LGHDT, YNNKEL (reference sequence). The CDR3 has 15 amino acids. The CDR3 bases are TGTGCCAGCAGCCCCGGGACAGGGGTCCACAATGAGCAGTTCTTC. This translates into CASSPGTGVHNEQFF.

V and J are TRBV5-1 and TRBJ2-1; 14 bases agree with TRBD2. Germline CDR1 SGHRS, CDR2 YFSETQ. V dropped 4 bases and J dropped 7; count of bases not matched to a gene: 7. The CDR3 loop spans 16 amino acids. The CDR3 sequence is CASSPGLAGVGNEQFF. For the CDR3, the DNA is TGCGCCAGCAGCCCGGGACTAGCGGGAGTTGGAAATGAGCAGTTCTTC.

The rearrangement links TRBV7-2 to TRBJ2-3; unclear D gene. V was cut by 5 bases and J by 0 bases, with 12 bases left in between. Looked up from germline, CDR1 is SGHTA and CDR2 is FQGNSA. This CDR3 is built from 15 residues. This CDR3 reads CASSTRASSTDTQYF. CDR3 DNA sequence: TGTGCCAGCAGCACGAGAGCGTCTAGCACAGATACGCAGTATTTT.

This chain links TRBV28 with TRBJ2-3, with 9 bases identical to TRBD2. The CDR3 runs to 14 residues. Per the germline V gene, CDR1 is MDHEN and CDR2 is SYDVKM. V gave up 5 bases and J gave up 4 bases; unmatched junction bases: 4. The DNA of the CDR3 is TGTGCCAGCAGTGGGAGCGGGAGGTCAGATACGCAGTATTTT. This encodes CASSGSGRSDTQYF.

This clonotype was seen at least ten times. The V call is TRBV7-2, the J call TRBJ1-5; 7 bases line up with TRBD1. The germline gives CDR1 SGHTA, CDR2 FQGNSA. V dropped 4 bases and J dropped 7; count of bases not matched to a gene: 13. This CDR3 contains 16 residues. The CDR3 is CASSSPDRSDRQPQHF. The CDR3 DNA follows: TGTGCCAGCAGCTCCCCGGACAGGTCAGACAGACAGCCCCAGCATTTT.

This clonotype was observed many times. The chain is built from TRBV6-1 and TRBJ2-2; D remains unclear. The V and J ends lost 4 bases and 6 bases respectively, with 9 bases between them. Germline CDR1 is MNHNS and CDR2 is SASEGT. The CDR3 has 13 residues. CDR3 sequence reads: CASSVPWAGELFF. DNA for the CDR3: TGTGCCAGCAGTGTCCCCTGGGCCGGGGAGCTGTTTTTT.

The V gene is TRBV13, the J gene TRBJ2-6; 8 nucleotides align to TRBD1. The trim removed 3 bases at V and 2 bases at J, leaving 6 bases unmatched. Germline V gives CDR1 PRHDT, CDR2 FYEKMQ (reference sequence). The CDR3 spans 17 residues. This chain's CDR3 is CASSFYPTGAGANVLTF. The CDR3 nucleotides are TGTGCCAGCAGCTTCTACCCGACAGGGGCTGGGGCCAACGTCCTGACTTTC.

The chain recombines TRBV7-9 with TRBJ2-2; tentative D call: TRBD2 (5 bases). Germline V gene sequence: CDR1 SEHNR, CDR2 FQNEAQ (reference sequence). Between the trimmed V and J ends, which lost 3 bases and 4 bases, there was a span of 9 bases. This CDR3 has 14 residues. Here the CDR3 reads CASSLLGSTGELFF. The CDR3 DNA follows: TGTGCCAGCAGCTTGCTGGGGAGCACCGGGGAGCTGTTTTTT.

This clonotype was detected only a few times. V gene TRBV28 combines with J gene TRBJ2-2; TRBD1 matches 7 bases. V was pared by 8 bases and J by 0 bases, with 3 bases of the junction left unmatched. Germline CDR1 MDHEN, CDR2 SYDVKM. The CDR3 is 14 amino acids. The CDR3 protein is CASGDSSNTGELFF. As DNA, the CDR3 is TGTGCCAGCGGGGACAGCTCGAACACCGGGGAGCTGTTTTTT. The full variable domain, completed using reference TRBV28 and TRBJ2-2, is DVKVTQSSRYLVKRTGEKVFLECVQDMDHENMFWYRQDPGLGLRLIYFSYDVKMKEKGDIPEGYSVSREKKERFSLILESASTNQTSMYLCASGDSSNTGELFFGEGSRLTVL.

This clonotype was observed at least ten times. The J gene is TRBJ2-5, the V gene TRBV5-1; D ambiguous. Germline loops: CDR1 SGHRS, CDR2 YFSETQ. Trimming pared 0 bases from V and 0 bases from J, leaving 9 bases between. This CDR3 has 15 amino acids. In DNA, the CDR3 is TGCGCCAGCAGCTTGGCAACAGTGGACCAAGAGACCCAGTACTTC. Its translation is CASSLATVDQETQYF. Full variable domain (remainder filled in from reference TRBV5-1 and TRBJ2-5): KAGVTQTPRYLIKTRGQQVTLSCSPISGHRSVSWYQQTPGQGLQFLFEYFSETQRNKGNFPGRFSGRQFSNSRSEMNVSTLELGDSALYLCASSLATVDQETQYFGPGTRLLVL.

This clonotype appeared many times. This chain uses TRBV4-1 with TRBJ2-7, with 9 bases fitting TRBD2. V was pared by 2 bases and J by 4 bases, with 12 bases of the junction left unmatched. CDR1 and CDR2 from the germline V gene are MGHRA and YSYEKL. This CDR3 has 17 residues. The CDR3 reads CASSQIFNSGRRYEQYF. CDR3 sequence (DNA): TGCGCCAGCAGCCAAATATTCAATAGCGGGAGAAGGTACGAGCAGTACTTC.

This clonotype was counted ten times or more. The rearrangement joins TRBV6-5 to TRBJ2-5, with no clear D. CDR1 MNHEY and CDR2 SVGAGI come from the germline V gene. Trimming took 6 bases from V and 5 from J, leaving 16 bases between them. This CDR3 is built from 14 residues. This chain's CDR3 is CASSRTVQAETQYF. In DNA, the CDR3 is TGTGCCAGCAGCAGGACCGTACAAGCGGAGACCCAGTACTTC.

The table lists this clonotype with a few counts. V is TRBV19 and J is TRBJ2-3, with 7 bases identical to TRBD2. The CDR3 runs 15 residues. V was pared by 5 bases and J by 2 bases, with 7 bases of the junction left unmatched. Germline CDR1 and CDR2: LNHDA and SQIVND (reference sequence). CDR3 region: CASSVQRGFTDTQYF. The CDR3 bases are TGTGCCAGTAGTGTCCAGCGGGGATTCACAGATACGCAGTATTTT.

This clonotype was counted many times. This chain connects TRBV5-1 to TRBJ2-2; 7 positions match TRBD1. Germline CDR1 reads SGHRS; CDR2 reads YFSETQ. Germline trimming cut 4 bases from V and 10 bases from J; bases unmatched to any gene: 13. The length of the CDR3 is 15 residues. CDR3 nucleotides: TGCGCCAGCAGCATCAACAGGGGTGAAGCGGAGGAGCTGTTTTTT. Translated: CASSINRGEAEELFF.

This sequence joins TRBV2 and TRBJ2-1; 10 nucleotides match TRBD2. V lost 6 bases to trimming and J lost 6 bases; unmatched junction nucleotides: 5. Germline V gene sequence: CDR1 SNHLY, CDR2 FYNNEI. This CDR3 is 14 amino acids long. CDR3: CASRGLAQFNEQFF. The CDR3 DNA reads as TGTGCCAGCAGGGGACTAGCGCAATTCAATGAGCAGTTCTTC. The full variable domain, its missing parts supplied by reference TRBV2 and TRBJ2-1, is EPEVTQTPSHQVTQMGQEVILRCVPISNHLYFYWYRQILGQKVEFLVSFYNNEISEKSEIFDDQFSVERPDGSNFTLKIRSTKLEDSAMYFCASRGLAQFNEQFFGPGTRLTVL.

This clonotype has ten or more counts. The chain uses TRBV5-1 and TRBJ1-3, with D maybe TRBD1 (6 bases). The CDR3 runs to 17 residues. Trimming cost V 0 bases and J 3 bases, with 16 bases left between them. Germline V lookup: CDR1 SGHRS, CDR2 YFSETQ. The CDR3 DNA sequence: TGCGCCAGCAGCTTGGAATTAAGGACAGCATTTGGAAACACCATATATTTT. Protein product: CASSLELRTAFGNTIYF.